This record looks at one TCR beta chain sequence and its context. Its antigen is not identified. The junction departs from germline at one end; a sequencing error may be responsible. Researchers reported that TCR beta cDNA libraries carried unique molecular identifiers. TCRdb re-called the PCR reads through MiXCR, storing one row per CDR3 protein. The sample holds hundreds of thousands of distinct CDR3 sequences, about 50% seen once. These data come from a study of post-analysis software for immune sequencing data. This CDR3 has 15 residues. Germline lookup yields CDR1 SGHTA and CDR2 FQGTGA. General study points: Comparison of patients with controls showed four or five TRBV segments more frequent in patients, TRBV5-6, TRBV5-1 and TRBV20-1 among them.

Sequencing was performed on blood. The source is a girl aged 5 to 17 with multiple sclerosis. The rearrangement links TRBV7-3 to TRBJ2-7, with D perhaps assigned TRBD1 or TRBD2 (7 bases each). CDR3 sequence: CASSPGGGTTYEQHF. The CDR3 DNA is TGTGCCAGCAGCCCAGGGGGGGGCACAACCTACGAGCAGCACTTC. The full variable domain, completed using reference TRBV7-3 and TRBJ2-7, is GAGVSQTPSNKVTEKGKYVELRCDPISGHTALYWYRQSLGQGPEFLIYFQGTGAADDSGLPNDRFFAVRPEGSVSTLKIQRTERGDSAVYLCASSPGGGTTYEQHFGPGTRLTVT.